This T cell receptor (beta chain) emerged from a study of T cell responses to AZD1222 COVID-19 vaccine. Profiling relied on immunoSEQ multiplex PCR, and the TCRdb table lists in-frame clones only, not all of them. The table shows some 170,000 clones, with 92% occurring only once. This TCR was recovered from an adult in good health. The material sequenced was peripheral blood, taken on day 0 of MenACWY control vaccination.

Written as DNA, the CDR3 is TGTGCCAGCAGCGTAGGGGGAGTCTCTGGAAACACCATATATTTT. Translated, it gives CASSVGGVSGNTIYF. The V gene is TRBV9, the J gene TRBJ1-3; no firm D call. This CDR3 has 15 residues. Germline values: CDR1 SGDLS, CDR2 YYNGEE. V was trimmed by 0 bases and J by 0 bases, leaving 7 bases between them.